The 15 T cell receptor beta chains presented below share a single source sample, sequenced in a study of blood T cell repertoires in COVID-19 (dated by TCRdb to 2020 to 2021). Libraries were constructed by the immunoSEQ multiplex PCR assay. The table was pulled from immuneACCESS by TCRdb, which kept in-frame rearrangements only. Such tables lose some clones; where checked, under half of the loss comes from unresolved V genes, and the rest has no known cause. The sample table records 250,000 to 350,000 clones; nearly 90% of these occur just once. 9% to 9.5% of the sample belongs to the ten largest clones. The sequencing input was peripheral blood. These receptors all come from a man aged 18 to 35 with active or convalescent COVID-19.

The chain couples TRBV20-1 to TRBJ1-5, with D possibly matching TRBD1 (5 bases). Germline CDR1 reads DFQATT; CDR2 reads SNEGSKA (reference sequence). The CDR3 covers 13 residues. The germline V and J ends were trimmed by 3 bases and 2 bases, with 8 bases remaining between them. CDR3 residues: CSASLGGNQPQHF. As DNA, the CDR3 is TGCAGTGCTAGTTTAGGGGGCAATCAGCCCCAGCATTTT.

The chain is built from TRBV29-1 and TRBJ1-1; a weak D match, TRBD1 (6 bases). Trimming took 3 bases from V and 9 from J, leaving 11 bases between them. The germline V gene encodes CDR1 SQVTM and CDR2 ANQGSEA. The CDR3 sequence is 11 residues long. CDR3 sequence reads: CSVDRQGKAFF. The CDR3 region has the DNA TGCAGCGTTGACAGGCAGGGGAAAGCTTTCTTT. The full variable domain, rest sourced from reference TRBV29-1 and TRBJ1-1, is SAVISQKPSRDICQRGTSLTIQCQVDSQVTMMFWYRQQPGQSLTLIATANQGSEATYESGFVIDKFPISRPNLTFSTLTVSNMSPEDSSIYLCSVDRQGKAFFGQGTRLTVV.

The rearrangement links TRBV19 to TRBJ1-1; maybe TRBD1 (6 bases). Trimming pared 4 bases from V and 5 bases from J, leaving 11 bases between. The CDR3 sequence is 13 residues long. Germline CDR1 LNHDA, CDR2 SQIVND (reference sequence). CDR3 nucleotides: TGTGCCAGTAGTACGAGAAGGGGGACTGAAGCTTTCTTT. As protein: CASSTRRGTEAFF.

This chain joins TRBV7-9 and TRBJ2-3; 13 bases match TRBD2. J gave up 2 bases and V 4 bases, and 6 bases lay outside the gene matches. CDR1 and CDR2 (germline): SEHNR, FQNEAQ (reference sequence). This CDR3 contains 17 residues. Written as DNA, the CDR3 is TGTGCCAGCAGCTCCAAGACTAGCGGGGGGAACACAGATACGCAGTATTTT. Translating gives CASSSKTSGGNTDTQYF.

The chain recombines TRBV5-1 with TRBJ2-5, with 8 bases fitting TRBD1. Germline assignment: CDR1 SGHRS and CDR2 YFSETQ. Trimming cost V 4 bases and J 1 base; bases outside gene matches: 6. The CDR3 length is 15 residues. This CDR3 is CASSRGQGSQETQYF. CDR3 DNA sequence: TGCGCCAGCAGCAGAGGACAGGGCTCCCAAGAGACCCAGTACTTC.

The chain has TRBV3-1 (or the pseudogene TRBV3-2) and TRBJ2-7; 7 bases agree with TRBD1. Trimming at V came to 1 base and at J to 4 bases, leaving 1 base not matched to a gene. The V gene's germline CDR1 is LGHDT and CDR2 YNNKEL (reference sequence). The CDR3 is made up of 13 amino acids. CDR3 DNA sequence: TGTGCCAGCAGCCAAGGGACAGGTTACGAGCAGTACTTC. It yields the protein CASSQGTGYEQYF.

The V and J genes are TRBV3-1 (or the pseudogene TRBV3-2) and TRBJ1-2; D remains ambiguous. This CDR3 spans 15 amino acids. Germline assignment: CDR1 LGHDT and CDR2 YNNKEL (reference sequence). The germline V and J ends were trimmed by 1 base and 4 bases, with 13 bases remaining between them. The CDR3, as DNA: TGTGCCAGCAGCCAAGTCGCGTCCCCGATCTATGGCTACACCTTC. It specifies CASSQVASPIYGYTF.

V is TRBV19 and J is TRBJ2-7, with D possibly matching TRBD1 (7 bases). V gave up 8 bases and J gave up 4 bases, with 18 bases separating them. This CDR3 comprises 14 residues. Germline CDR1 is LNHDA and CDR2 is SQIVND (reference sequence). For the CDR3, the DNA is TGTGCCAGTGGCTCCTCAGGGGGAGGTTACGAGCAGTACTTC. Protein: CASGSSGGGYEQYF.

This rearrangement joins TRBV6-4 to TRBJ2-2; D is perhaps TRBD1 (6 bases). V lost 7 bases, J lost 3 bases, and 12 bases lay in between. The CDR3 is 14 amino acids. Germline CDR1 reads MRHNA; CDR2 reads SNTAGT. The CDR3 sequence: CASKPGEDTGELFF. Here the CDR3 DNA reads TGTGCCAGCAAGCCAGGGGAAGACACCGGGGAGCTGTTTTTT.

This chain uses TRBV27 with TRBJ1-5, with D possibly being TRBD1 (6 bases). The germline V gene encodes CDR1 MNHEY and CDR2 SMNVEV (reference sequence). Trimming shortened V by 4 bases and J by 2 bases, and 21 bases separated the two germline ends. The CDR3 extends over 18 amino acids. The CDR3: CASSSLTPTGTGNQPQHF. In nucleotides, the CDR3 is TGTGCCAGCAGTTCACTCACCCCAACAGGGACCGGCAATCAGCCCCAGCATTTT.

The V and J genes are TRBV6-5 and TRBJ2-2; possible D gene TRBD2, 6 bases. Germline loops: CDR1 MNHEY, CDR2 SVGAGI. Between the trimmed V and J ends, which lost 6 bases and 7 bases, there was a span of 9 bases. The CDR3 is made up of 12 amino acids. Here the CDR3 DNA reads TGTGCCAGCAGGAATAGCGGCGGGGAGCTGTTTTTT. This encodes CASRNSGGELFF.

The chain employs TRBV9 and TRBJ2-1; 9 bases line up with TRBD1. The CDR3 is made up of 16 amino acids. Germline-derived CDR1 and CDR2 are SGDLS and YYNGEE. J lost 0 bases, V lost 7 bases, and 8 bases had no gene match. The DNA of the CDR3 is TGTGCCAGCCAACCCGGACAGGGGAGCTCCTACAATGAGCAGTTCTTC. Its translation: CASQPGQGSSYNEQFF.

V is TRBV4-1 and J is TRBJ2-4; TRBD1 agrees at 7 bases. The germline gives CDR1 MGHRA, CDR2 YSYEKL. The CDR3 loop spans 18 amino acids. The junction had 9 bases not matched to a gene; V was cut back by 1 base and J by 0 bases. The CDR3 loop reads CASSQGGGYQLAKNIQYF. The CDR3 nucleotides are TGCGCCAGCAGCCAAGGAGGGGGCTACCAACTAGCCAAAAACATTCAGTACTTC.

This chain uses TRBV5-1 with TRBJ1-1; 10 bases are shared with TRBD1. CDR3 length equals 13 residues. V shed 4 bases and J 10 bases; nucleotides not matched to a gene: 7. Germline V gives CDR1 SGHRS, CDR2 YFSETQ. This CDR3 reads CASSDRQGARAFF. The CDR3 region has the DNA TGCGCCAGCAGCGACAGACAGGGGGCAAGAGCTTTCTTT.

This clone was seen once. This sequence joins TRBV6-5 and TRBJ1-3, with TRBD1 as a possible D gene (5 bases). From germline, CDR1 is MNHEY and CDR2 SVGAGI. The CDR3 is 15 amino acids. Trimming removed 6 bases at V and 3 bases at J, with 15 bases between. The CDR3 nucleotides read TGTGCCAGCAGCCGCGCCTCAGGGTTTGGAAACACCATATATTTT. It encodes CASSRASGFGNTIYF.